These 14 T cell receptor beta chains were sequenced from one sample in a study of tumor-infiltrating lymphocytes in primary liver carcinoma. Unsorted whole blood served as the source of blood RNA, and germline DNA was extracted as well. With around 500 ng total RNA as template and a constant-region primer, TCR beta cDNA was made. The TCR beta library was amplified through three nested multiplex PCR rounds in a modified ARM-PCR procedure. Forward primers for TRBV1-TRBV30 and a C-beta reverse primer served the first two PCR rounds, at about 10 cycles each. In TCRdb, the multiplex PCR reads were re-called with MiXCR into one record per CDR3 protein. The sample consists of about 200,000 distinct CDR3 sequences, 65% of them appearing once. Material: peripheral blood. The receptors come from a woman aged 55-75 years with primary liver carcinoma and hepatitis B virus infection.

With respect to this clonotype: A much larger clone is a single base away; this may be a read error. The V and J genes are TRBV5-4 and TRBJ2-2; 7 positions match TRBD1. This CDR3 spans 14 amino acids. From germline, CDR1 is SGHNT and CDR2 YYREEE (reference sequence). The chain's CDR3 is CAISPGTATGELFF. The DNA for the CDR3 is TGTGCCATCAGCCCCGGGACAGCGACCGGGGAGCTGTTTTTT.

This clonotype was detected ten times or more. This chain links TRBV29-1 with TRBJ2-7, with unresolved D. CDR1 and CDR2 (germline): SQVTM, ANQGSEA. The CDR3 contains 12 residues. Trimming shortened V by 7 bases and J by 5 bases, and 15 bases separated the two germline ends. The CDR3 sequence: CSAGWGNHEQYF. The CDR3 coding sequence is TGCAGCGCGGGTTGGGGTAATCACGAGCAGTACTTC.

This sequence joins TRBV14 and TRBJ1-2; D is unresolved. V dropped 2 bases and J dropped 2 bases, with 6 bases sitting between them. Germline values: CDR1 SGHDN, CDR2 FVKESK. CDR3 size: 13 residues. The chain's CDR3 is CASSQSDNYGYTF. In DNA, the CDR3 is TGTGCCAGCAGCCAATCCGACAACTATGGCTACACCTTC. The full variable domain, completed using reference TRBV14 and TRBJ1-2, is EAGVTQFPSHSVIEKGQTVTLRCDPISGHDNLYWYRRVMGKEIKFLLHFVKESKQDESGMPNNRFLAERTGGTYSTLKVQPAELEDSGVYFCASSQSDNYGYTFGSGTRLTVV.

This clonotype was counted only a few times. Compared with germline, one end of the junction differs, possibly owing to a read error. CDR3 bases: TGTGCCAGCCGTTACTCGACAGGGGGCCACGAACAGTACTTC. Translated, it gives CASRYSTGGHEQYF. V is TRBV6-5 and J is TRBJ2-7; 10 nucleotides line up with TRBD1. The germline CDR1 and CDR2 sequences are MNHEY and SVGAGI. The CDR3 length is 14 residues.

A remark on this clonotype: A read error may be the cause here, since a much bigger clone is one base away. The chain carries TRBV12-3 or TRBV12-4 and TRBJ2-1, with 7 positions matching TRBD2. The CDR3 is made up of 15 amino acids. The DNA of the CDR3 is TGTGCCAGCAGCCAGACTAGCTCTATTTACAATGAGCGGTTCTTC. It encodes CASSQTSSIYNERFF.

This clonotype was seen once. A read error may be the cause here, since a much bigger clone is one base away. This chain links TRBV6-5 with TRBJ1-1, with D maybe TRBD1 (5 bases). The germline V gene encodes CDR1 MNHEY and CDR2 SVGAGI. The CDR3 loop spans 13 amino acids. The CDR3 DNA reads TGTGCCGCCATACCACGGGGGAACACTGACGCTTTCTTT. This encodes CAAIPRGNTDAFF.

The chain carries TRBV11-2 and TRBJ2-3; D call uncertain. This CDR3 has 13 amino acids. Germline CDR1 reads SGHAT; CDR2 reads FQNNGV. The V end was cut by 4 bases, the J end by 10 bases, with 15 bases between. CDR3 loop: CASSSYRDEAQYF. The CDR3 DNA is TGTGCCAGCAGCTCATATCGTGATGAGGCGCAGTATTTT.

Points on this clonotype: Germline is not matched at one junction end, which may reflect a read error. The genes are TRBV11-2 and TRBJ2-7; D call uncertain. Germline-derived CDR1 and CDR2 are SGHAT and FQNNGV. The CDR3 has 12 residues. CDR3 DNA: TGTGCCAGCAACTTAAGGGTTGGCGACCAGTACTTC. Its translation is CASNLRVGDQYF.

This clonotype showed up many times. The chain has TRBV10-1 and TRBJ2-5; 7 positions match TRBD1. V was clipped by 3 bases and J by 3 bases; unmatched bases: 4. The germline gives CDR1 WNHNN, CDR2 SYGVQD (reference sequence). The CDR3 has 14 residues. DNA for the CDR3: TGCGCCAGCAGTGAAGGGGGCACGAAAGAGACCCAGTACTTC. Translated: CASSEGGTKETQYF.

CDR3 DNA: TGCGCCAGCAGCCCGGACAGGGATCGAGAGACCCAGTACTTC. Protein sequence: CASSPDRDRETQYF. J is TRBJ2-5 and V is TRBV5-1, with 8 bases lining up with TRBD1. Germline V CDR1 and CDR2: SGHRS, YFSETQ. The CDR3 runs 14 residues. The V and J ends lost 4 bases and 4 bases, in that order; junction bases with no gene match: 6.

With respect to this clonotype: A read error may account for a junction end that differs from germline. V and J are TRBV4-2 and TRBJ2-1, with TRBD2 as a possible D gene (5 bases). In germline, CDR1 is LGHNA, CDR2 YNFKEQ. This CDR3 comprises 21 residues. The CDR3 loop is CASSQEGGFSLAPSSFNEQFF. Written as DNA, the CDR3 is TGTGCCAGCAGCCAAGAAGGAGGTTTTAGCCTAGCCCCAAGTTCCTTCAATGAGCAGTTCTTC.

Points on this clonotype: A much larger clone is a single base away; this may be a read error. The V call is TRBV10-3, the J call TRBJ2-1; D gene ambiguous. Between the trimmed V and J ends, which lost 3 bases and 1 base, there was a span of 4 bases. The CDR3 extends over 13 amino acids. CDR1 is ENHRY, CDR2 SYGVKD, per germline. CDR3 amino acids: CAISDNSYNEQFF. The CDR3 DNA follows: TGTGCCATCAGTGACAATTCCTACAATGAGCAGTTCTTC.

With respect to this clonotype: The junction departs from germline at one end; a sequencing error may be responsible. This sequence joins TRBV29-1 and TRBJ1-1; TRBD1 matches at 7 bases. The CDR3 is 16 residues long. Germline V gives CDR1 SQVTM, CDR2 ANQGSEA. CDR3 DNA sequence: TGCAGCGTTGACCTTTCGGGGGGACAGAAAAACAGTGAAGCTTTCTTT. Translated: CSVDLSGGQKNSEAFF.

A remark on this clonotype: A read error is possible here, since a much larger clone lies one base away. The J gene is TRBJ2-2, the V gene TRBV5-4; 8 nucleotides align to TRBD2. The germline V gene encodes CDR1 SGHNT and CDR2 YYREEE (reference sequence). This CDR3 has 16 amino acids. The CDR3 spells CASSPRGGSFTWELFF. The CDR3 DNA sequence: TGTGCCAGCAGCCCCCGGGGGGGATCATTCACCTGGGAGCTGTTTTTT.